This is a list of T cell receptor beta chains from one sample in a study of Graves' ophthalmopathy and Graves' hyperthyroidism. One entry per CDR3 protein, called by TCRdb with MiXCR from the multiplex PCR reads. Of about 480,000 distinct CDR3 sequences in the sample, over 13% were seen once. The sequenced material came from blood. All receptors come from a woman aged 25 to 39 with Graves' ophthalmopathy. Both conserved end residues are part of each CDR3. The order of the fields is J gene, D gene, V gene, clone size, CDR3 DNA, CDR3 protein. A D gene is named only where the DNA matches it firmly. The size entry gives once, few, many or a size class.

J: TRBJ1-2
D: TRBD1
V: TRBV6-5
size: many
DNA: TGTGCCAGCAGTTACGCAGGGGGCGGATATGGCTACACCTTC
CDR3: CASSYAGGGYGYTF

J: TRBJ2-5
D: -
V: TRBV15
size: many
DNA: TGTGCCACCAGCAGAGAAAAATTCAGAGTGCGTCAAGAGACCCAGTACTTC
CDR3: CATSREKFRVRQETQYF

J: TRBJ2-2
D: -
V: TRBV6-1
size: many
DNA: TGTGCCAGCAGTGAAAAAGGGGGGATGGTGGTCCTGGCCGGGGAGCTGTTTTTT
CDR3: CASSEKGGMVVLAGELFF

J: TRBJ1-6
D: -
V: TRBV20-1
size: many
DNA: TGCAGTGCTAGGGAAACAGGGTACTCACCCCTCCACTTT
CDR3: CSARETGYSPLHF

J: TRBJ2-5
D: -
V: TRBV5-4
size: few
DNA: TGTGCCAGCAGACACCACAGCCGGGAGACCCAGTACTTC
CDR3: CASRHHSRETQYF

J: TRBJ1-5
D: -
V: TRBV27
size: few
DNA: TGTGCCAGCAGTTTATGGGCAGATCAGCCCCAGCATTTT
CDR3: CASSLWADQPQHF

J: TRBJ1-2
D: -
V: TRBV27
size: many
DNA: TGTGCCAGCAGTCCCAGAACCGGGACGTCCTATGGCTACACCTTC
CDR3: CASSPRTGTSYGYTF

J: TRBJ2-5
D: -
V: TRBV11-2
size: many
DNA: TGTGCCAGCAGCCCGGGGCGCAGGGAAGAGACCCAGTACTTC
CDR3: CASSPGRREETQYF

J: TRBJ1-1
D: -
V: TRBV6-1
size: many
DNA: TGTGCCACCGGGGGGTTTGAGAGGACTGAAGCTTTCTTT
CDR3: CATGGFERTEAFF

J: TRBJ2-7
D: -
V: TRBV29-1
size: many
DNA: TGCAGCGTTTTACTAGACAGCTCCTACGAGCAGTACTTC
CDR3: CSVLLDSSYEQYF

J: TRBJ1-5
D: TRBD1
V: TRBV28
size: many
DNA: TGTGCCAGCATCACAGGGGGGGAACAGCCCCAGCATTTT
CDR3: CASITGGEQPQHF

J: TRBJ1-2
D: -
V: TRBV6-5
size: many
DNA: TGTGCCAGCAGTTACTCCCCGACAGGACAATACTATGGCTACACCTTC
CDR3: CASSYSPTGQYYGYTF

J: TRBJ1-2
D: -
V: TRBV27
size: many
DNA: TGTGCCAGCAGTCCAAAGACCACTGGGAGCTATGGCTACACCTTC
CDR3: CASSPKTTGSYGYTF

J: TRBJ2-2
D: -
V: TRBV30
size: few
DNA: TGTGCCTGGAGTGGGGCGTCCACCGGGGAGCTGTTTTTT
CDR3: CAWSGASTGELFF

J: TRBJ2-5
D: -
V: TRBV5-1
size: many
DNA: TGCGCCAGCAGCTTGGAGGTCAGAGCCCAAGAGACCCAGTACTTC
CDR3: CASSLEVRAQETQYF

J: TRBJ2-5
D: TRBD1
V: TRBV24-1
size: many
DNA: TGTGCCACCAGTGATTTGGCAGGGGGTAACCAAGAGACCCAGTACTTC
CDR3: CATSDLAGGNQETQYF